A single sample is the source of the 15 T cell receptor beta chains below, sequenced in a study of T cells in localized non-small cell lung cancer (TCRdb year 2020). Library generation was performed with the immunoSEQ multiplex PCR assay. TCRdb obtained this table from immuneACCESS and retained in-frame rearrangements with V and J assigned. These tables miss some clones; where compared with another copy, unresolved V genes account for less than half of the shortfall, and the remainder is unexplained. Here the sample has some 72,000 clones; just under 85% occur a single time. Clones ranked in the top ten supply 2.8% of the sample. Sequencing used peripheral blood, obtained before any cancer treatment. The source is a man between 40 and 69 years old with stage I lung adenocarcinoma.

The sample holds many counts of this clone. CDR3 protein: CASSWGQNTEAFF. The CDR3 DNA is TGTGCCAGCAGCTGGGGACAGAACACTGAAGCTTTCTTT. The chain links TRBV7-9 to TRBJ1-1, with a possible D match to TRBD1 (6 bases). Germline CDR1 and CDR2: SEHNR and FQNEAQ (reference sequence). Trimming left V 4 bases short and J 1 base short, with 7 bases between. The CDR3 length is 13 residues.

CDR3 protein: CASNRGDMNTEAFF. CDR3 nucleotides: TGTGCCAGCAACCGGGGGGACATGAACACTGAAGCTTTCTTT. V gene TRBV6-1 combines with J gene TRBJ1-1; tentatively, D is TRBD1 (6 bases). Germline values: CDR1 MNHNS, CDR2 SASEGT. V was clipped by 7 bases and J by 0 bases, with 12 bases between them. The CDR3 runs 14 residues.

The chain has TRBV2 and TRBJ1-1; D is perhaps TRBD1 (6 bases). V lost 6 bases and J 7 bases, leaving 18 bases between the germline ends. CDR1 is SNHLY, CDR2 FYNNEI, per germline. There are 14 residues in the CDR3. The CDR3 bases are TGTGCCAGCAGGGGCGGGACATTTAGCCGTGAAGCTTTCTTT. Translating it yields CASRGGTFSREAFF.

This clone was detected a few times. The genes are TRBV7-9 and TRBJ2-2, with D unclear. V lost 2 bases and J 2 bases, leaving 12 bases between the germline ends. In germline, CDR1 is SEHNR, CDR2 FQNEAQ (reference sequence). The CDR3 has 16 residues. CDR3 amino acids: CASSLTQAFNTGELFF. The CDR3 nucleotides are TGTGCCAGCAGCTTAACGCAGGCTTTCAACACCGGGGAGCTGTTTTTT.

The chain joins TRBV29-1 to TRBJ2-1; D possibly corresponds to TRBD1 (6 bases). This CDR3 comprises 10 residues. The germline gives CDR1 SQVTM, CDR2 ANQGSEA. Trimming pared 6 bases from V and 10 bases from J, leaving 10 bases between. The CDR3: CSVETGEQFF. CDR3 nucleotides: TGCAGCGTGGAAACAGGGGAGCAGTTCTTC.

This clone has a single count. This chain uses TRBV30 with TRBJ1-1; D is ambiguous. The CDR3 is 13 residues long. Trimming removed 3 bases at V and 3 bases at J, with 11 bases between. Germline loops: CDR1 GTSNPN, CDR2 SVGIG (reference sequence). CDR3 loop: CAWSPDIDTEAFF. The CDR3 region has the DNA TGTGCCTGGAGCCCCGACATAGACACTGAAGCTTTCTTT.

The genes are TRBV5-1 and TRBJ1-1, with TRBD1 as a possible D gene (5 bases). The CDR3 consists of 16 residues. V lost 2 bases, J lost 1 base, and 15 bases lay in between. The germline V gene has CDR1 SGHRS and CDR2 YFSETQ. The CDR3 protein is CASSLRRQGRNTEAFF. The CDR3 bases are TGCGCCAGCAGCTTAAGGCGGCAGGGACGGAACACTGAAGCTTTCTTT.

DNA for the CDR3: TGTGCCAGTAGTGACCTGGGGAACTCTGGGGCCAACGTCCTGACTTTC. Protein product: CASSDLGNSGANVLTF. The chain employs TRBV19 and TRBJ2-6; no definite D call. Germline V gives CDR1 LNHDA, CDR2 SQIVND (reference sequence). Trimming stripped 5 bases from V and 0 bases from J, with 11 bases between. The length of the CDR3 is 16 residues.

The gene calls are TRBV9 and TRBJ2-7; 10 bases align to TRBD2. The germline CDR1 and CDR2 sequences are SGDLS and YYNGEE. This CDR3 contains 15 residues. V dropped 0 bases and J dropped 8; count of bases not matched to a gene: 8. This CDR3 is CASSVGLLAGDKQYF. The DNA for the CDR3 is TGTGCCAGCAGCGTAGGACTGCTAGCGGGGGATAAGCAGTACTTC. Using reference TRBV9 and TRBJ2-7 for the parts outside the CDR3, the full variable domain is DSGVTQTPKHLITATGQRVTLRCSPRSGDLSVYWYQQSLDQGLQFLIQYYNGEERAKGNILERFSAQQFPDLHSELNLSSLELGDSALYFCASSVGLLAGDKQYFGPGTRLTVT.

This clone was detected once. The chain recombines TRBV5-4 with TRBJ2-3, with D uncertain. The CDR3 loop spans 14 amino acids. Germline V gene data show CDR1 as SGHNT and CDR2 as YYREEE (reference sequence). V was cut by 0 bases and J by 2 bases, with 7 bases left in between. CDR3 protein: CASSLGRDTDTQYF. CDR3 nucleotides: TGTGCCAGCAGCTTGGGTAGAGACACAGATACGCAGTATTTT.

The CDR3: CAGGMRGPLFF. CDR3 nucleotides: TGTGCCGGAGGAATGAGGGGGCCTCTGTTTTTT. This chain joins TRBV7-9 and TRBJ1-4; 7 bases line up with TRBD1. CDR3 length: 11 residues. From germline, CDR1 is SEHNR and CDR2 FQNEAQ (reference sequence). V shed 11 bases and J 14 bases; nucleotides not matched to a gene: 11. The whole variable domain, filled in from reference TRBV7-9 and TRBJ1-4, reads DTGVSQNPRHKITKRGQNVTFRCDPISEHNRLYWYRQTLGQGPEFLTYFQNEAQLEKSRLLSDRFSAERPKGSFSTLEIQRTEQGDSAMYLCAGGMRGPLFFGSGTQLSVL.

This rearrangement joins TRBV7-8 to TRBJ1-1; D remains unclear. Trimming left V 0 bases short and J 5 bases short, with 7 bases between. Per germline, CDR1 SGHVS and CDR2 FQNEAQ. The CDR3 has 13 residues. The CDR3 loop reads CASSLARTTEAFF. The CDR3 DNA sequence: TGTGCCAGCAGCTTAGCGCGGACGACTGAAGCTTTCTTT.

The CDR3 reads CSAATGDTQYF. CDR3 sequence (DNA): TGCAGTGCTGCAACAGGGGATACGCAGTATTTT. The chain joins TRBV20-1 to TRBJ2-3; possibly TRBD1 for D (6 bases). Germline values: CDR1 DFQATT, CDR2 SNEGSKA (reference sequence). The length of the CDR3 is 11 residues. V lost 5 bases and J 6 bases, leaving 9 bases between the germline ends.

The chain joins TRBV7-2 to TRBJ1-2, with a possible D match to TRBD1 (6 bases). The CDR3 has 15 residues. Germline lookup yields CDR1 SGHTA and CDR2 FQGNSA. Deletions cut 3 bases from V and 4 bases from J, with 15 bases between. The CDR3 sequence: CASSFRGWESYGYTF. CDR3 coding DNA: TGTGCCAGCAGCTTCAGGGGATGGGAGTCCTATGGCTACACCTTC.

This rearrangement joins TRBV4-2 to TRBJ2-3; 15 nucleotides agree with TRBD2. The germline gives CDR1 LGHNA, CDR2 YNFKEQ. The CDR3 is 19 residues long. V shed 1 base, J shed 5 bases, and the junction held 10 bases outside the gene matches. CDR3 nucleotide sequence: TGTGCCAGCAGCCAAGTGGGGACTAGCGGGAGGCGTGCAAAAGATACGCAGTATTTT. The encoded protein is CASSQVGTSGRRAKDTQYF.